This T cell receptor (beta chain) appears in the sequencing data of a study of blood T cell repertoires in COVID-19. Study context: The cDNA or gDNA used as material had been derived from T cells, B-cell-depleted T cells, or PBMCs.

CDR1 SGHTA and CDR2 FQGNSA come from the germline V gene. The CDR3 extends over 14 amino acids. Trimming pared 7 bases from V and 3 bases from J, leaving 16 bases between. Per the study methods: Scientists estimated how many nucleated cells there were by amplifying reference gene primers. Sequencing used immunoSEQ multiplex PCR; TCRdb keeps in-frame clones, though not all of them. D and trimming come from the DNA, and the V and J calls and clone size come from that table. Among about 300,000 clones listed, around 83% were seen once. The source of this sequence is a woman between 50 and 59 years old with acute or convalescent COVID-19. Sample: peripheral blood. This sequence joins TRBV7-2 and TRBJ2-7; no definite D call. CDR3 loop: CASKVRQDRYEQYF. The DNA of the CDR3 is TGTGCCAGCAAAGTTCGGCAGGATCGCTACGAGCAGTACTTC.